This T cell receptor beta chain was captured in a study of cytomegalovirus exposure and HLA in healthy donors. Study conclusions and caveats: A few CMV-associated chains proved CMV antigen-specific in vitro. Most TCR sequences were uncommon, yet certain public TCRs appeared in many donors. Follow-up analysis later connected one missense variant in DCLRE1C with trimming of TCR beta V- and J-genes. Among TCR beta chains, those listed as cytomegalovirus-associated numbered around 160.

PCR employed 60 Vbeta and 13 Jbeta primers. Profiling relied on immunoSEQ multiplex PCR, and the TCRdb table lists in-frame clones only, not all of them. The sample table includes around 150,000 clones. Concerning this clone: Its antigen is still unknown.

This CDR3 region has 15 residues. The V and J ends lost 8 bases and 0 bases respectively, with 14 bases between them. Germline V lookup: CDR1 WSHSY, CDR2 SAAADI. This sequence joins TRBV10-2 and TRBJ2-1, with D perhaps TRBD1 (6 bases). Sequencing used PBMCs. This receptor was taken from a man in his thirties or forties in good health and CMV-seronegative. This CDR3 is CASRIGGSSYNEQFF. The CDR3 DNA sequence: TGCGCCAGCCGGATAGGGGGTAGCTCCTACAATGAGCAGTTCTTC.